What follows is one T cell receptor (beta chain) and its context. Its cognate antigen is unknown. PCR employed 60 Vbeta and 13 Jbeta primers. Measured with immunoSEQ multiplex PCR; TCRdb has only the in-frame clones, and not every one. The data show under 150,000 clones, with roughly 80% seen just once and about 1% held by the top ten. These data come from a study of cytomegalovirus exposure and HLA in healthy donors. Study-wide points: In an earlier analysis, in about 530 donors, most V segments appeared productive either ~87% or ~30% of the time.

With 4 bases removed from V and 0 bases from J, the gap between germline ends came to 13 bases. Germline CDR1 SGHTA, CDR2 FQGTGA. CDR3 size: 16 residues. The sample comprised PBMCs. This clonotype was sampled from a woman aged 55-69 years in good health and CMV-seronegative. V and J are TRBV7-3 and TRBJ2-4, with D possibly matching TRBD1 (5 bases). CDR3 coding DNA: TGTGCCAGCAGCTCTACAGGCTTGCTAGCCAAAAACATTCAGTACTTC. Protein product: CASSSTGLLAKNIQYF.